This TCR beta chain came from a study of T cells expressing NK-cell markers. On the study more broadly: Out of eight donors sequenced, seven tested HCMV-seropositive and the remaining one seronegative. Notes on the study in general: Of the CD8+ T cells in about 6 donors, roughly 1.0-7.5% belonged to dominant NKG2C+ clonotypes. There were four donors in whom these clonotypes also led the CD3+CD56-NKG2C+ fraction.

CDR1 is MGHRA, CDR2 YSYEKL, per germline. This CDR3 has 14 residues. Reprocessing the 5' RACE reads, TCRdb reports a single entry for every CDR3 protein and omits DNA. The sample data list 130,000 to 150,000 distinct CDR3 sequences. A word on this clonotype: Its antigen is as yet unknown.

The sequence derives from a man aged 18-30 years in good health. The specimen sequenced was blood T cells: a sorted CD56 or NKG2C T cell subset, CD4+ or CD8+ T cells, or bulk PBMC T cells (not recorded which). The chain is built from TRBV4-1 and TRBJ1-5; checking the TCRdb D call of TRBD1 is not possible without DNA. The CDR3 reads CASSTGTGGQPQHF.